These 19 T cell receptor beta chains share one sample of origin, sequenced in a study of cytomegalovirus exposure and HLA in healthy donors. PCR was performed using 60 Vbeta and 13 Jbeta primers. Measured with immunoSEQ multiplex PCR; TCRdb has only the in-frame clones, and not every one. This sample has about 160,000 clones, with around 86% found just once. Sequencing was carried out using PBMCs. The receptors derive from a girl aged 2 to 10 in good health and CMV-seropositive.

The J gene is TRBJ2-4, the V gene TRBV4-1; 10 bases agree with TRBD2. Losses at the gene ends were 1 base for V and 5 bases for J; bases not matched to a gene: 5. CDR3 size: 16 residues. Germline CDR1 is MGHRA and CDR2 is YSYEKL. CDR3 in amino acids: CASSQARLAGQNIQYF. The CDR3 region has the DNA TGCGCCAGCAGCCAAGCACGACTAGCGGGTCAAAACATTCAGTACTTC.

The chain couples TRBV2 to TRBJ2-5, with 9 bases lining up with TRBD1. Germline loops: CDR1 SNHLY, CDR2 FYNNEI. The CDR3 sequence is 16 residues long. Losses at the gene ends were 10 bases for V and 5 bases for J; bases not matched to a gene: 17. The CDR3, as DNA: TGTGCCACATTACCGGGACAGGGCCCCTTGTGGGAGACCCAGTACTTC. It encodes CATLPGQGPLWETQYF.

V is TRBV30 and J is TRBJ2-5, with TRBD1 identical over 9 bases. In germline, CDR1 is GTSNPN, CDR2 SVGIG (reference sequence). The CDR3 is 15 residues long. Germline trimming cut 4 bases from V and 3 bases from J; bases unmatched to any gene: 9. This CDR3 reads CAWTSGTGIEETQYF. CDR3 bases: TGTGCCTGGACCTCCGGGACAGGGATCGAAGAGACCCAGTACTTC.

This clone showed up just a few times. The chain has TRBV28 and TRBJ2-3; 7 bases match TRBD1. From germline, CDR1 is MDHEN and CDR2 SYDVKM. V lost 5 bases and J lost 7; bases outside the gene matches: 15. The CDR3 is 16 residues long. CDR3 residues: CASSITFIKGAHTQYF. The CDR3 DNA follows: TGTGCCAGCAGTATCACTTTTATAAAGGGGGCGCATACGCAGTATTTT.

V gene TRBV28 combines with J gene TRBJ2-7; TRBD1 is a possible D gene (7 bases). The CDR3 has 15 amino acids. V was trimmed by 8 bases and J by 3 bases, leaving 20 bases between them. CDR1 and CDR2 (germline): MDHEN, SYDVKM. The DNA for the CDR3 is TGTGCCAGCGAGAATGTCCGACAGGGACTCTACGAGCAGTACTTC. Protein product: CASENVRQGLYEQYF.

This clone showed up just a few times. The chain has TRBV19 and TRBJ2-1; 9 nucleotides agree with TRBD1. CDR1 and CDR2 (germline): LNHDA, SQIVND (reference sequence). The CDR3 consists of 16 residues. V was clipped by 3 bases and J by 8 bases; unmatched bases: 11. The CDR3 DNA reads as TGTGCCAGTAGTATGGGGTCCGTGGACAGGGGCTATGAGCAGTTCTTC. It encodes CASSMGSVDRGYEQFF.

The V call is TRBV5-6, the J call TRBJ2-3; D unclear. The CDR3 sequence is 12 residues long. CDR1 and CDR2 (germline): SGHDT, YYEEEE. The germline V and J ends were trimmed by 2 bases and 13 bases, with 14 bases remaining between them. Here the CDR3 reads CASSLPVGVEYF. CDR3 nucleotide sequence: TGTGCCAGCAGCTTACCCGTCGGAGTGGAGTATTTT. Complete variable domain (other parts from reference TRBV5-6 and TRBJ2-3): DAGVTQSPTHLIKTRGQQVTLRCSPKSGHDTVSWYQQALGQGPQFIFQYYEEEERQRGNFPDRFSGHQFPNYSSELNVNALLLGDSALYLCASSLPVGVEYFGPGTRLTVL.

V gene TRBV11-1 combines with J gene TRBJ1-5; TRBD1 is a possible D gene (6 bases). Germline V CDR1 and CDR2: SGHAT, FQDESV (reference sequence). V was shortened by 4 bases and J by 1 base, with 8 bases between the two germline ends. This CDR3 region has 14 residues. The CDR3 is CASSSTGSNQPQHF. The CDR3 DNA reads TGTGCCAGCAGCTCAACAGGGAGCAATCAGCCCCAGCATTTT.

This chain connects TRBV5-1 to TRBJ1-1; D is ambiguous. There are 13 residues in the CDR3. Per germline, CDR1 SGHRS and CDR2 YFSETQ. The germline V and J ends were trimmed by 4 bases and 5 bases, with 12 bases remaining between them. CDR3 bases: TGCGCCAGCAGCGTGTACATCGCAACTGAAGCTTTCTTT. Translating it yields CASSVYIATEAFF.

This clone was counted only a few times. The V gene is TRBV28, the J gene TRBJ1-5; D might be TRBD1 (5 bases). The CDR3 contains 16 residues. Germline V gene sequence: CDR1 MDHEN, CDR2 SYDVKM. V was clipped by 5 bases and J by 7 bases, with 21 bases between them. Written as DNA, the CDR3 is TGTGCCAGCAGTCGATGGGGACTACCTATCCGCCAGCCCCAGCATTTT. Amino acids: CASSRWGLPIRQPQHF. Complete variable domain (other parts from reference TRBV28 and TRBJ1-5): DVKVTQSSRYLVKRTGEKVFLECVQDMDHENMFWYRQDPGLGLRLIYFSYDVKMKEKGDIPEGYSVSREKKERFSLILESASTNQTSMYLCASSRWGLPIRQPQHFGDGTRLSIL.

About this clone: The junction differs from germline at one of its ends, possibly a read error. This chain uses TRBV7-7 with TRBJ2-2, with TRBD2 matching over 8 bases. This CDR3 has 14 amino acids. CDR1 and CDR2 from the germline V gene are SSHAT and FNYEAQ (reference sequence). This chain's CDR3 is CASSFQAGEGELFF. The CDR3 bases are TGTGCTAGCAGCTTCCAAGCGGGAGAAGGGGAGCTGTTTTTT.

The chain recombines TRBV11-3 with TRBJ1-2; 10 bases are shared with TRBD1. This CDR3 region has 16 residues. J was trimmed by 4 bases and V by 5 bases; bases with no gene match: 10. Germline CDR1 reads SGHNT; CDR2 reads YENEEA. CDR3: CASSIRDRGIRYGYTF. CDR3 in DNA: TGTGCCAGCAGCATCCGGGACAGGGGAATCCGCTATGGCTACACCTTC.

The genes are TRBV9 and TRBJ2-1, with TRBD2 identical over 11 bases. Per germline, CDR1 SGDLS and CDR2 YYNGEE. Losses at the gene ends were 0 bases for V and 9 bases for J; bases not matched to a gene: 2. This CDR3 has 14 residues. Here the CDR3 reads CASSVGGTSGEQFF. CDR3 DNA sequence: TGTGCCAGCAGCGTAGGAGGGACTAGCGGTGAGCAGTTCTTC. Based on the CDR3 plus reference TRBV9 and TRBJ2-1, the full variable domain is DSGVTQTPKHLITATGQRVTLRCSPRSGDLSVYWYQQSLDQGLQFLIQYYNGEERAKGNILERFSAQQFPDLHSELNLSSLELGDSALYFCASSVGGTSGEQFFGPGTRLTVL.

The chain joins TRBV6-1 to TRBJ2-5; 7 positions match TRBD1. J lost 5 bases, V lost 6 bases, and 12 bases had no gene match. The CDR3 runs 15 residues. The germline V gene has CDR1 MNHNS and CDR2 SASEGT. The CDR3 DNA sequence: TGTGCCAGCAGACCTTCCCGACAGGGTGTGGAGACCCAGTACTTC. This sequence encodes CASRPSRQGVETQYF.

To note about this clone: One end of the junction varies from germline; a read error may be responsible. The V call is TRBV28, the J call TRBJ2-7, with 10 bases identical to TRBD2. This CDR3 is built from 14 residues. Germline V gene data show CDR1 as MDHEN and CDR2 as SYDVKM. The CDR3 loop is CASRFLAGVGEQYF. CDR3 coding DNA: TGTGCCAGCCGTTTTCTAGCGGGAGTGGGCGAGCAGTACTTC.

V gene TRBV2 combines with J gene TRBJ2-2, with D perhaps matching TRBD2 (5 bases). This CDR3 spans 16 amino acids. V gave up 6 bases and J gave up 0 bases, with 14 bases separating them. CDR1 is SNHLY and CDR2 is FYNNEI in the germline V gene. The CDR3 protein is CASSRGRGSNTGELFF. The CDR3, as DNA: TGTGCCAGCAGCCGCGGGCGAGGTTCGAACACCGGGGAGCTGTTTTTT.

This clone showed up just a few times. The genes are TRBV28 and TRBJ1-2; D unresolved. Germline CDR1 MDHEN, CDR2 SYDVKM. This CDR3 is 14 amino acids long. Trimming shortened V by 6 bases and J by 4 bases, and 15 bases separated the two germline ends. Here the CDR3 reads CASRLGYRTYGYTF. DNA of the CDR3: TGTGCCAGCAGACTAGGGTATCGGACCTATGGCTACACCTTC.

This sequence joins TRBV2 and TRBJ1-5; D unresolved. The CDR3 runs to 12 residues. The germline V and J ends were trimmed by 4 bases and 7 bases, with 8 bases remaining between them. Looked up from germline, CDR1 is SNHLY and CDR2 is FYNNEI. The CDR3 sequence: CASSVGGQPQHF. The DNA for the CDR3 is TGTGCCAGCAGTGTAGGAGGCCAGCCCCAGCATTTT.

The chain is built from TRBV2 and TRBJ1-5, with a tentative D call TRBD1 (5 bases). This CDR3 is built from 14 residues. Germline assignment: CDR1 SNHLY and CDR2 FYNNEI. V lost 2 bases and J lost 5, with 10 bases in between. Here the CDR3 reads CASSELDRYQPQHF. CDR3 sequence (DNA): TGTGCCAGCAGTGAACTTGACAGATATCAGCCCCAGCATTTT.